These 14 T cell receptor beta chains were sequenced from one sample in a study of shared clonotypes between healthy human individuals. The table came from immunoSEQ multiplex PCR; TCRdb's copy has only in-frame clones and leaves some out. Among 2 million to 2.5 million clones, under 95% were seen once, and the ten largest hold around 0.35%. The sequenced material came from naive CD4+ T cells from PBMCs. Subset reported: CD45RA+ positively selected. The receptors come from a man between 18 and 35 years old in good health. Some clones in this sample may be carry-over from other donors' samples.

V usage is TRBV5-4 and J usage is TRBJ2-2, with D uncertain. The length of the CDR3 is 15 residues. CDR1 and CDR2 from the germline V gene are SGHNT and YYREEE (reference sequence). Trimming removed 4 bases at V and 3 bases at J, with 13 bases between. The CDR3 loop is CASSPRAYDTGELFF. The CDR3 nucleotides are TGTGCCAGCAGCCCGCGAGCCTATGACACCGGGGAGCTGTTTTTT.

The DNA for the CDR3 is TGCGCCAGTCATCCTATTGGGACAGGGGGGGATTGTGAAGCTTTCTTT. Protein sequence: CASHPIGTGGDCEAFF. This chain joins TRBV10-1 and TRBJ1-1, with 11 bases aligning to TRBD1. Losses at the gene ends were 9 bases for V and 7 bases for J; bases not matched to a gene: 16. The V gene's germline CDR1 is WNHNN and CDR2 SYGVQD (reference sequence). The CDR3 covers 16 residues.

The chain uses TRBV28 and TRBJ1-1; no firm D call. Germline values: CDR1 MDHEN, CDR2 SYDVKM. This CDR3 is 13 amino acids long. Trimming cost V 5 bases and J 1 base, with 8 bases left between them. The CDR3 here is CASSGNQNTEAFF. In DNA form, the CDR3 reads TGTGCCAGCAGTGGCAACCAGAACACTGAAGCTTTCTTT.

The rearrangement links TRBV5-1 to TRBJ2-1; TRBD2 matches 14 bases. The germline gives CDR1 SGHRS, CDR2 YFSETQ. The CDR3 length is 16 residues. The V gene end was trimmed by 4 bases and the J gene end by 10 bases; junction bases not matched to a gene: 10. DNA of the CDR3: TGCGCCAGCAGCCGCGGGACTAGCGGGAGAGGTGAGGAGCAGTTCTTC. It is translated as CASSRGTSGRGEEQFF.

The rearrangement links TRBV19 to TRBJ1-2, with unresolved D. The V and J ends lost 2 bases and 4 bases respectively, with 11 bases between them. The CDR3 covers 14 residues. Per germline, CDR1 LNHDA and CDR2 SQIVND (reference sequence). CDR3 protein: CASSITPRVYGYTF. DNA for the CDR3: TGTGCCAGTAGTATAACTCCCCGAGTCTATGGCTACACCTTC.

V is TRBV4-3 and J is TRBJ2-7, with unresolved D. Germline values: CDR1 LGHNA, CDR2 YSLEER. The CDR3 contains 14 residues. Between the trimmed V and J ends, which lost 0 bases and 0 bases, there was a span of 6 bases. The CDR3 here is CASSQERFSYEQYF. CDR3 DNA: TGCGCCAGCAGCCAAGAGCGCTTCTCCTACGAGCAGTACTTC.

This sequence joins TRBV7-9 and TRBJ2-7, with D unresolved. The CDR3 totals 14 residues. V shed 1 base and J shed 7 bases, with 14 bases lying between them. The germline CDR1 and CDR2 sequences are SEHNR and FQNEAQ (reference sequence). As DNA, the CDR3 is TGTGCCAGCAGCTTAGAAACCCTGAGTAGGGAGCAGTACTTC. Protein product: CASSLETLSREQYF. The variable domain in full, completed from reference TRBV7-9 and TRBJ2-7, reads DTGVSQNPRHKITKRGQNVTFRCDPISEHNRLYWYRQTLGQGPEFLTYFQNEAQLEKSRLLSDRFSAERPKGSFSTLEIQRTEQGDSAMYLCASSLETLSREQYFGPGTRLTVT.

The chain links TRBV2 to TRBJ2-2; TRBD2 might be the D (6 bases). CDR1 and CDR2 from the germline V gene are SNHLY and FYNNEI. This CDR3 comprises 16 residues. V lost 3 bases and J 4 bases, leaving 15 bases between the germline ends. CDR3 DNA sequence: TGTGCCAGCAGTGATGGCGGGGTATGGGGCACCGGGGAGCTGTTTTTT. It encodes CASSDGGVWGTGELFF.

The table lists this clone with a count of one. The chain couples TRBV5-1 to TRBJ2-1, with D perhaps being TRBD1 or TRBD2 (5 bases each). V lost 0 bases and J lost 7, with 14 bases in between. This CDR3 is 15 amino acids long. In germline, CDR1 is SGHRS, CDR2 YFSETQ. DNA for the CDR3: TGCGCCAGCAGCTTGGTCTCCGGGGCGGAAAATGAGCAGTTCTTC. This encodes CASSLVSGAENEQFF. Together with reference TRBV5-1 and TRBJ2-1, the CDR3 gives the full variable domain: KAGVTQTPRYLIKTRGQQVTLSCSPISGHRSVSWYQQTPGQGLQFLFEYFSETQRNKGNFPGRFSGRQFSNSRSEMNVSTLELGDSALYLCASSLVSGAENEQFFGPGTRLTVL.

The chain uses TRBV2 and TRBJ2-7, with D possibly matching TRBD1 (6 bases). Trimming left V 6 bases short and J 2 bases short, with 14 bases between. The germline V gene encodes CDR1 SNHLY and CDR2 FYNNEI. The CDR3 has 14 amino acids. CDR3 bases: TGTGCCAGCAGCTCCCGACAGGATACCTACGAGCAGTACTTC. It codes for CASSSRQDTYEQYF.

J is TRBJ2-1 and V is TRBV18, with D possibly matching TRBD2 (5 bases). V was shortened by 6 bases and J by 7 bases, with 10 bases between the two germline ends. Germline V gives CDR1 KGHSH, CDR2 LQKENI. The CDR3 extends over 12 amino acids. In DNA form, the CDR3 reads TGTGCCAGCTCCGGGAATTTGAATGAGCAGTTCTTC. It is translated as CASSGNLNEQFF.

This chain links TRBV6-5 with TRBJ2-5; D not resolved. The V end lost 2 bases, the J end lost 3 bases, and 7 bases lay between the germline ends. Germline values: CDR1 MNHEY, CDR2 SVGAGI. This CDR3 has 13 amino acids. The CDR3 sequence: CASSYPGEETQYF. The CDR3 DNA reads as TGTGCCAGCAGTTACCCTGGAGAAGAGACCCAGTACTTC.

The chain is built from TRBV7-8 and TRBJ1-2; a weak D match, TRBD1 (6 bases). The CDR3 runs to 14 residues. Germline CDR1 is SGHVS and CDR2 is FQNEAQ. The germline V and J ends were trimmed by 1 base and 2 bases, with 8 bases remaining between them. This CDR3 is CASSLVGTNYGYTF. In DNA, the CDR3 is TGTGCCAGCAGCTTAGTGGGGACAAACTATGGCTACACCTTC.

On this clone itself: At one of its ends the junction is not consistent with the germline gene, which may arise from a read error. This chain joins TRBV28 and TRBJ1-2, with no clear D. Per germline, CDR1 MDHEN and CDR2 SYDVKM. The CDR3 covers 14 residues. For the CDR3, the DNA is TGTGCCAGCACCCGTCTGATTAATTGGTATGCCTACACCTTC. Translated: CASTRLINWYAYTF.